This TCR beta chain came from a study of Ad26.COV2.S vaccination and SARS-CoV-2 variants. Study-level background: Sample donor was a member of the COV1001 Ad26.COV2.S trial arm. Doses of Ad26.COV2.S were injected into muscle once or twice, 56 days apart.

The treatment is: about 20 received Ad26.COV2.S at low or high dose, single or two shots; about five received placebo; per-sample allocation not given. Sampling took place 63 days after the first vaccine or placebo injection. Notes on this clone: Its antigen is as yet unknown.

V was trimmed by 6 bases and J by 6 bases, leaving 13 bases between them. The CDR3 has 13 amino acids. Germline V gene data show CDR1 as LNHNV and CDR2 as YYDKDF (reference sequence). Sequencing used immunoSEQ multiplex PCR; TCRdb keeps in-frame clones, though not all of them. This table has some 370,000 clones, about four fifths appearing once. General observations from the study: Substantial response breadth was reportedly seen for spike-specific CD8+ and CD4+ T cells after vaccination.

The sequence derives from a person aged 18-65 years who received the Ad26.COV2.S COVID-19 vaccine or a placebo. Material: peripheral blood, obtained in a trial of Ad26.COV2.S vaccine versus placebo. This chain joins TRBV15 and TRBJ2-3; tentatively, D is TRBD2 (6 bases). The CDR3 DNA follows: TGTGCCACCAGGGAGGGAATTATCGATACGCAGTATTTT. As protein: CATREGIIDTQYF.